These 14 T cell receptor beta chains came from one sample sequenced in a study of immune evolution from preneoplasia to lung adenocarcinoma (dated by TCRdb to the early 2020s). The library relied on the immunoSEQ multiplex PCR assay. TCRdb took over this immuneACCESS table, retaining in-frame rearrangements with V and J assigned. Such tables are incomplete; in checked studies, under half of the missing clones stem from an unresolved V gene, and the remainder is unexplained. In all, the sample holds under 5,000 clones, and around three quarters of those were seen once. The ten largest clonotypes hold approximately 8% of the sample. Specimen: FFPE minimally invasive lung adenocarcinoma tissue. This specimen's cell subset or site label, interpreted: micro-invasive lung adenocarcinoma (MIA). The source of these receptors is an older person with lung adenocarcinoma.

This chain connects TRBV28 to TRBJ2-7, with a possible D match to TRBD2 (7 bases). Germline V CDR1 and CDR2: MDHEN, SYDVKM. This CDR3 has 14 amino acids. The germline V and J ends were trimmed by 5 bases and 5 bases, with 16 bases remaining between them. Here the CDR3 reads CASSHREGVDEQYF. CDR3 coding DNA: TGTGCCAGCAGTCACAGGGAGGGGGTCGACGAGCAGTACTTC.

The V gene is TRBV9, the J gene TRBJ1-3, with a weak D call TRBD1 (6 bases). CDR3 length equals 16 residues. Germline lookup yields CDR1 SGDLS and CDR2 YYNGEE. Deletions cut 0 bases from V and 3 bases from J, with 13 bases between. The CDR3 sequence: CASSVDWGLGGNTIYF. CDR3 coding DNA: TGTGCCAGCAGCGTAGATTGGGGGCTGGGTGGAAACACCATATATTTT.

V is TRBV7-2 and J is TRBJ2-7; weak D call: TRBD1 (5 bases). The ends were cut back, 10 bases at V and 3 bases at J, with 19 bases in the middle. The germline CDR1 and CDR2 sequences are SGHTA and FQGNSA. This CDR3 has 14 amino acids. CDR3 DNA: TGTGCCACAGCTCTTTGGACACAAGGCTACGAGCAGTACTTC. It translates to CATALWTQGYEQYF.

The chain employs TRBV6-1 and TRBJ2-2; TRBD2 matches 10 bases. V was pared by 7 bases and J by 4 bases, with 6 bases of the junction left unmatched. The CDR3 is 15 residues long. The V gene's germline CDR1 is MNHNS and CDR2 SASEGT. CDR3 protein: CASTSSGGVTGELFF. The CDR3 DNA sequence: TGTGCCAGCACGTCTAGCGGGGGAGTCACCGGGGAGCTGTTTTTT.

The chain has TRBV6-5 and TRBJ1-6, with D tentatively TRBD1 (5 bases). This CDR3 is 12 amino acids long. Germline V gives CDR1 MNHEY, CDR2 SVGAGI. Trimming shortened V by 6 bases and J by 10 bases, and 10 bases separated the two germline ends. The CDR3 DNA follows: TGTGCCAGCAGCCGGGGGAACTCACCCCTCCACTTT. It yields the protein CASSRGNSPLHF.

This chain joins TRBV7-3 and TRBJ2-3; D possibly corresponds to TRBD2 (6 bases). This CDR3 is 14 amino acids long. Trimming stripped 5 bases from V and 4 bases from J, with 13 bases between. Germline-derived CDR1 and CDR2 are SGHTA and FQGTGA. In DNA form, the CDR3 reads TGTGCCAGCAGCCGACTAACGGGAGCAGATACGCAGTATTTT. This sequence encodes CASSRLTGADTQYF. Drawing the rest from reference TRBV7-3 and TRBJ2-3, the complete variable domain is GAGVSQTPSNKVTEKGKYVELRCDPISGHTALYWYRQSLGQGPEFLIYFQGTGAADDSGLPNDRFFAVRPEGSVSTLKIQRTERGDSAVYLCASSRLTGADTQYFGPGTRLTVL.

In DNA form, the CDR3 reads TGCAGTGCTGGCGTTGAGCAGTTCTTC. Translating gives CSAGVEQFF. The V gene is TRBV20-1, the J gene TRBJ2-1; D gene uncertain. This CDR3 is 9 amino acids long. The ends were cut back, 5 bases at V and 9 bases at J, with 5 bases in the middle. Germline V gene lookup returns CDR1 DFQATT and CDR2 SNEGSKA (reference sequence).

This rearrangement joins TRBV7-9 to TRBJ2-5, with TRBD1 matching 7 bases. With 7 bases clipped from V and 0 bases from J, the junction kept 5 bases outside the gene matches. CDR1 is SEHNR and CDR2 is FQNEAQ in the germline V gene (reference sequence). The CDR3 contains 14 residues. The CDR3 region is CASTLQGHQETQYF. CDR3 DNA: TGTGCCAGCACCCTACAGGGGCACCAAGAGACCCAGTACTTC.

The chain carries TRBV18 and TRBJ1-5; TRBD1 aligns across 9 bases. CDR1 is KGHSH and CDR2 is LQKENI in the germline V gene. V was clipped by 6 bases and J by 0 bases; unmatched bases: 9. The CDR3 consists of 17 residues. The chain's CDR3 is CASSPGTGTYSNQPQHF. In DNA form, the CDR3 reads TGTGCCAGCTCCCCCGGGACAGGGACATATAGCAATCAGCCCCAGCATTTT. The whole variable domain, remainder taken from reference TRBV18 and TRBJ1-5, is NAGVMQNPRHLVRRRGQEARLRCSPMKGHSHVYWYRQLPEEGLKFMVYLQKENIIDESGMPKERFSAEFPKEGPSILRIQQVVRGDSAAYFCASSPGTGTYSNQPQHFGDGTRLSIL.

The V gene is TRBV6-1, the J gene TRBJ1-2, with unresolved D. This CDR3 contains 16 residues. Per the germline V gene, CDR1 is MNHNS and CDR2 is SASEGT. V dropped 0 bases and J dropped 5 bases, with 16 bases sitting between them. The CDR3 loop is CASSEAQMNRPYGYTF. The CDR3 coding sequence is TGTGCCAGCAGTGAAGCGCAAATGAACAGACCATATGGCTACACCTTC.

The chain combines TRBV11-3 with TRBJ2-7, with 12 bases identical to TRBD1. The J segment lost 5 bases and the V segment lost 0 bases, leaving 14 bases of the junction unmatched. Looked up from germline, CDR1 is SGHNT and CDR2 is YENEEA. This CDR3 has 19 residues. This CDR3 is CASSLESECGDRGLHEQYF. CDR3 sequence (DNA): TGTGCCAGCAGCTTAGAAAGCGAGTGTGGGGACAGGGGGCTCCACGAGCAGTACTTC.

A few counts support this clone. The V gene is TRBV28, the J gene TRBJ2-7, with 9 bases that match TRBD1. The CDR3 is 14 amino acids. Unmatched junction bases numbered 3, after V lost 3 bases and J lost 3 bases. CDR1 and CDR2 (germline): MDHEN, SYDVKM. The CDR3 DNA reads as TGTGCCAGCAGTTTGGGGACAGGGTACTACGAGCAGTACTTC. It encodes CASSLGTGYYEQYF.

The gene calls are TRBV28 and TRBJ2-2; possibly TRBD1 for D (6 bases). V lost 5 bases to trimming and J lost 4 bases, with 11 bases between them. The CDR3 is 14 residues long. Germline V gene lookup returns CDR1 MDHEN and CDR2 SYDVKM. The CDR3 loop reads CASSPWTVTGELFF. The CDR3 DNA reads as TGTGCCAGCAGTCCCTGGACAGTCACCGGGGAGCTGTTTTTT.

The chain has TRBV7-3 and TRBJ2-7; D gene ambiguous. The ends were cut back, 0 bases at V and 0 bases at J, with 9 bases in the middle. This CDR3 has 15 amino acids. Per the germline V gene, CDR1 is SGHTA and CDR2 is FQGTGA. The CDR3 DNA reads TGTGCCAGCAGCTTAACTCGGACCGGCTCCTACGAGCAGTACTTC. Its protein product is CASSLTRTGSYEQYF.